This paragraph reports one T cell receptor (beta chain). The data derive from a study of shared clonotypes between healthy human individuals. Method: immunoSEQ multiplex PCR; TCRdb's copy keeps in-frame clones and lacks some. Of about 1.5 million clones in the sample, roughly 96% are singletons; the top ten hold approximately 1.1%. Per the germline V gene, CDR1 is SGDLS and CDR2 is YYNGEE. Trimming pared 3 bases from V and 4 bases from J, leaving 13 bases between. This CDR3 region has 15 residues. This clonotype was obtained from a man aged 25-45 years in good health. The source material was naive CD4+ T cells sorted from blood. The subset denotes: CD45RA+ positively selected. The chain combines TRBV9 with TRBJ2-2; D is perhaps TRBD2 (5 bases). The CDR3: CASSASGESTGELFF. The CDR3 DNA reads as TGTGCCAGCAGCGCCTCCGGGGAGTCCACCGGGGAGCTGTTTTTT. Combining the CDR3 with reference TRBV9 and TRBJ2-2 gives the whole variable domain DSGVTQTPKHLITATGQRVTLRCSPRSGDLSVYWYQQSLDQGLQFLIQYYNGEERAKGNILERFSAQQFPDLHSELNLSSLELGDSALYFCASSASGESTGELFFGEGSRLTVL.